The clone carrying this T cell receptor beta chain was observed a few times. Its matching antigen is unknown. Gene names denote mouse genes. The read stops 4 residues short of the end of the CDR3; the missing end is completed from the germline J gene. The sorting of pooled cutaneous lymph node cells relied on CD4, CD8alpha, NKG2D, NKG2ACE and other markers. This sample is drawn from a study of CD8+ T cells in alopecia areata. The study, taken as a whole, reports: The study also sequences resident alphabeta T cells of normal skin in scalp samples.

The germline CDR1 and CDR2 sequences are NSHNY and SYGAGN. The CDR3 length is 13 residues. V shed 5 bases, J shed 2 bases, and the junction held 0 bases outside the gene matches. cDNA reverse transcribed from extracted RNA served as the sequencing template. Data came from immunoSEQ multiplex PCR; TCRdb stores just in-frame clones and leaves some out. This sample carries 270,000 or so clones, none of them present only once. This chain connects TRBV13-1 to TRBJ2-2; 7 bases align to TRBD2. This TCR derives from a C3H/HeJ mouse with alopecia areata. This line is of MHC haplotype H2-k. The specimen was CD4+ T cells sorted from a lymph node. CDR3 DNA (partial): TGTGCCAGCAGACTGGGGAACACCGGG. Translation gives CASRLGNTG. The complete CDR3 sequence is CASRLGNTGQLYF.